The 15 T cell receptor beta chains in this list originate from one sample, sequenced in a study of blood T cell repertoires in COVID-19. Only in-frame clones appear in the TCRdb table, and some are missing; sequencing was by immunoSEQ multiplex PCR. Of 300,000 to 400,000 clones listed, roughly 87% were seen once; the top ten hold roughly a tenth. Sequencing input: peripheral blood. These receptor sequences come from a young man with COVID-19, enrolled during active disease.

The chain couples TRBV4-3 to TRBJ2-2; TRBD1 aligns across 8 bases. V was clipped by 0 bases and J by 0 bases; unmatched bases: 0. The CDR3 spans 16 residues. Germline V lookup: CDR1 LGHNA, CDR2 YSLEER. CDR3 bases: TGCGCCAGCAGCCAAGAGGGACAGGCGAACACCGGGGAGCTGTTTTTT. Translated: CASSQEGQANTGELFF.

The chain couples TRBV4-1 to TRBJ2-3; 10 positions match TRBD2. With 3 bases clipped from V and 0 bases from J, the junction kept 3 bases outside the gene matches. This CDR3 has 16 residues. Germline V lookup: CDR1 MGHRA, CDR2 YSYEKL. The CDR3 sequence: CASSQNSGGSTDTQYF. The CDR3 nucleotides read TGCGCCAGCAGCCAGAATAGCGGGGGGAGCACAGATACGCAGTATTTT.

This chain links TRBV6-2 or TRBV6-3 with TRBJ2-6, with 10 positions matching TRBD1. CDR3 size: 19 residues. V shed 3 bases and J 0 bases; nucleotides not matched to a gene: 8. Germline CDR1 and CDR2: MNHEY and SVGEGT. Here the CDR3 reads CASSYFPGQGFSGANVLTF. The CDR3 coding sequence is TGTGCCAGCAGTTATTTTCCGGGACAGGGGTTCTCTGGGGCCAACGTCCTGACTTTC.

The V call is TRBV6-2 or TRBV6-3, the J call TRBJ2-7; no reliable D call. The germline gives CDR1 MNHEY, CDR2 SVGEGT. The CDR3 runs to 13 residues. V shed 0 bases and J shed 1 base, with 4 bases lying between them. The CDR3 DNA reads TGTGCCAGCAGTTACTCAGAGTCCTACGAGCAGTACTTC. It codes for CASSYSESYEQYF.

The rearrangement uses TRBV11-2 and TRBJ1-1; 8 bases align to TRBD1. Germline trimming cut 7 bases from V and 3 bases from J; bases unmatched to any gene: 19. This CDR3 has 18 residues. Germline V lookup: CDR1 SGHAT, CDR2 FQNNGV. DNA of the CDR3: TGTGCCAGCACGGCTCTCCGGGACAGGAGAAAAGGGGACACTGAAGCTTTCTTT. Translating gives CASTALRDRRKGDTEAFF.

This rearrangement joins TRBV11-2 to TRBJ1-1; D remains ambiguous. CDR1 SGHAT and CDR2 FQNNGV come from the germline V gene. This CDR3 region has 11 residues. Trimming took off 7 bases at V and 5 bases at J, with 8 bases between the two ends. In nucleotides, the CDR3 is TGTGCCAGCACCAACCGGACTGAAGCTTTCTTT. Encoded protein: CASTNRTEAFF.

The V and J genes are TRBV29-1 and TRBJ1-1; D is possibly TRBD1 (5 bases). The ends were cut back, 4 bases at V and 3 bases at J, with 9 bases in the middle. Germline CDR1 SQVTM, CDR2 ANQGSEA. CDR3 size: 12 residues. This CDR3 is CSVGGLHTEAFF. The CDR3 nucleotides are TGCAGCGTTGGGGGCTTGCACACTGAAGCTTTCTTT. Combining the CDR3 with reference TRBV29-1 and TRBJ1-1 gives the whole variable domain SAVISQKPSRDICQRGTSLTIQCQVDSQVTMMFWYRQQPGQSLTLIATANQGSEATYESGFVIDKFPISRPNLTFSTLTVSNMSPEDSSIYLCSVGGLHTEAFFGQGTRLTVV.

The V call is TRBV28, the J call TRBJ1-1; TRBD1 might be the D (5 bases). V was trimmed by 6 bases and J by 4 bases, leaving 18 bases between them. Germline V gene lookup returns CDR1 MDHEN and CDR2 SYDVKM. The CDR3 is made up of 15 amino acids. In nucleotides, the CDR3 is TGTGCCAGCAGCCGGGGGGGAATGGGATCCACTGAAGCTTTCTTT. It yields the protein CASSRGGMGSTEAFF.

This chain joins TRBV11-2 and TRBJ1-1, with TRBD1 matching 9 bases. This CDR3 is 14 amino acids long. Germline V gives CDR1 SGHAT, CDR2 FQNNGV. V shed 6 bases and J 5 bases; nucleotides not matched to a gene: 7. The CDR3 DNA reads as TGTGCCAGCAGTCGACAGGGGGAGGTGACTGAAGCTTTCTTT. It codes for CASSRQGEVTEAFF. Together with reference TRBV11-2 and TRBJ1-1, the CDR3 gives the full variable domain: EAGVAQSPRYKIIEKRQSVAFWCNPISGHATLYWYQQILGQGPKLLIQFQNNGVVDDSQLPKDRFSAERLKGVDSTLKIQPAKLEDSAVYLCASSRQGEVTEAFFGQGTRLTVV.

The gene calls are TRBV10-2 and TRBJ1-3; D is perhaps TRBD1 (6 bases). V lost 7 bases and J 4 bases, leaving 17 bases between the germline ends. Germline CDR1 reads WSHSY; CDR2 reads SAAADI. The CDR3 has 15 residues. The CDR3 DNA reads TGCGCCAGCACCCCGGGGGGGGCGCGAGGAAACACCATATATTTT. This gives the protein CASTPGGARGNTIYF.

V usage is TRBV3-1 (or the pseudogene TRBV3-2) and J usage is TRBJ1-3, with a possible D match to TRBD1 (5 bases). This CDR3 spans 14 amino acids. Looked up from germline, CDR1 is LGHDT and CDR2 is YNNKEL (reference sequence). With 4 bases removed from V and 2 bases from J, the gap between germline ends came to 9 bases. The CDR3 loop reads CASSPGGAGNTIYF. The CDR3 coding sequence is TGTGCCAGCAGCCCCGGGGGGGCTGGAAACACCATATATTTT.

The V and J genes are TRBV4-3 and TRBJ2-2; a weak D match, TRBD2 (5 bases). This CDR3 spans 15 amino acids. V lost 0 bases to trimming and J lost 5 bases, with 10 bases between them. Germline V gene lookup returns CDR1 LGHNA and CDR2 YSLEER. The chain's CDR3 is CASSQERVRTGELFF. The CDR3 bases are TGCGCCAGCAGCCAAGAGAGGGTGAGGACCGGGGAGCTGTTTTTT.

The chain employs TRBV6-5 and TRBJ2-7, with TRBD1 matching 7 bases. Germline trimming cut 6 bases from V and 3 bases from J; bases unmatched to any gene: 5. The CDR3 is 13 residues long. From germline, CDR1 is MNHEY and CDR2 SVGAGI. This CDR3 is CASRTRDSYEQYF. The CDR3 DNA sequence: TGTGCCAGCAGAACCCGGGACAGCTACGAGCAGTACTTC.

The chain combines TRBV19 with TRBJ1-1; 11 positions match TRBD1. Germline V gene lookup returns CDR1 LNHDA and CDR2 SQIVND (reference sequence). The CDR3 consists of 13 residues. The J segment lost 7 bases and the V segment lost 9 bases, leaving 7 bases of the junction unmatched. The CDR3 nucleotides read TGTGCCAGCTCCGGACAGGGGGCAAATGAAGCTTTCTTT. Its translation is CASSGQGANEAFF.

The chain has TRBV19 and TRBJ1-1; 9 bases line up with TRBD1. The CDR3 runs to 14 residues. V lost 4 bases, J lost 5 bases, and 5 bases stayed unmatched. The germline V gene encodes CDR1 LNHDA and CDR2 SQIVND (reference sequence). CDR3 nucleotide sequence: TGTGCCAGTAGTACCGGGACAGGGAATACTGAAGCTTTCTTT. Its protein product is CASSTGTGNTEAFF. Based on the CDR3 plus reference TRBV19 and TRBJ1-1, the full variable domain is DGGITQSPKYLFRKEGQNVTLSCEQNLNHDAMYWYRQDPGQGLRLIYYSQIVNDFQKGDIAEGYSVSREKKESFPLTVTSAQKNPTAFYLCASSTGTGNTEAFFGQGTRLTVV.